This is a list of T cell receptor beta chains from one sample in a study of TIL therapy for anti-PD-1-resistant metastatic lung cancer. Assay: immunoSEQ multiplex PCR; the TCRdb copy retains only in-frame clones and omits some. The sample consists of 95,000 or so clones, roughly 65% of them appearing once. Sequences were derived from tumor tissue, sampled at baseline. These TCRs come from a person between 30 and 80 years old with non-small cell lung cancer. Each CDR3 is given with its conserved first and last residue.

v_call | cdr3_aa
TRBV11-2 | CASSQGHQAKNIQYF
TRBV28 | CASIGGRYGYTF
TRBV2 | CASRGQSTDTQYF
TRBV28 | CASSPPTSGFGTDTQYF
TRBV6-6 | CASSPGLRRGYTF
TRBV4-1 | CASSLDDREGTEAFF
TRBV11-1 | CASSSHRFQETQYF
TRBV7-2 | CASSPAPRGEQYF
TRBV20-1 | CSATWNNEQFF
TRBV10-3 | CAINLQGASYEQYF
TRBV28 | CASTGNNNEQFF
TRBV6-6 | CASSYGDSHNEQFF
TRBV2 | CASNGRIPYGYTF
TRBV28 | CASSSPASNQPQHF
TRBV10-1 | CASCGAWATGELFF
TRBV27 | CASSPGLVGEQFF
TRBV27 | CASSLRRTGGLTAQPQHF
TRBV12-3/TRBV12-4 | CASSSNTGELFF
TRBV7-2 | CASSSRDRGQPQHF
TRBV2 | CASRRTSGPSEQYF
TRBV6-2/TRBV6-3 | CASSYSGQAINTGELFF
TRBV4-3 | CASSQWGGDTEAFF
TRBV28 | CASSLPPGYEQYF
TRBV7-9 | CASSLEPAGVIGELFF
TRBV18 | CASSPPDRSYNEQFF
TRBV3-1/TRBV3-2 | CASSRFHSLRRAFF
TRBV28 | CASSLGGIETQYF
TRBV6-5 | CASSKWETQYF
TRBV5-1 | CASSLGSLAYEQYF
TRBV9 | CASSARSASTDTQYF
TRBV12-3/TRBV12-4 | CASRLQGAGGYTF
TRBV6-2/TRBV6-3 | CASSWLRGLNEQYF